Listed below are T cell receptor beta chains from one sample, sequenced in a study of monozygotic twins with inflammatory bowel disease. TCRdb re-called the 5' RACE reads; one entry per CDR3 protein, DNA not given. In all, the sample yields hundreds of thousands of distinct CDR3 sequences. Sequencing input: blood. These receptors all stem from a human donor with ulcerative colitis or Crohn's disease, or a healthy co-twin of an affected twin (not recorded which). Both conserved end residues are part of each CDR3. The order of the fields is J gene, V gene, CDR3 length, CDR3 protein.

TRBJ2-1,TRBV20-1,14,CSARGFRDYNEQFF
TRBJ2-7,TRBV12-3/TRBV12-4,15,CASSRPPWGPYEQYF
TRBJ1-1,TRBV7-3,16,CASSHRAGEGSTEAFF
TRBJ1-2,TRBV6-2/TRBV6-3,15,CASIKGDRTMGGYTF
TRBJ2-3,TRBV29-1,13,CSFQGRTTDTQYF
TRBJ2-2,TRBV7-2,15,CASSSLTGVVGELFF
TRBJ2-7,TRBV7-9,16,CASTPSGLAATYEQYF
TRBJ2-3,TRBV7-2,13,CASRTIAGAMEYF
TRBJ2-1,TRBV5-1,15,CASSLVSGIINEQFF
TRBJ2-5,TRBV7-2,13,CASTFGGGETQYF
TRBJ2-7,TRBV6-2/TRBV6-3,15,CASSYFSGYSYEQYF
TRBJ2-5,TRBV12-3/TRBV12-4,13,CASSGGAPETQYF